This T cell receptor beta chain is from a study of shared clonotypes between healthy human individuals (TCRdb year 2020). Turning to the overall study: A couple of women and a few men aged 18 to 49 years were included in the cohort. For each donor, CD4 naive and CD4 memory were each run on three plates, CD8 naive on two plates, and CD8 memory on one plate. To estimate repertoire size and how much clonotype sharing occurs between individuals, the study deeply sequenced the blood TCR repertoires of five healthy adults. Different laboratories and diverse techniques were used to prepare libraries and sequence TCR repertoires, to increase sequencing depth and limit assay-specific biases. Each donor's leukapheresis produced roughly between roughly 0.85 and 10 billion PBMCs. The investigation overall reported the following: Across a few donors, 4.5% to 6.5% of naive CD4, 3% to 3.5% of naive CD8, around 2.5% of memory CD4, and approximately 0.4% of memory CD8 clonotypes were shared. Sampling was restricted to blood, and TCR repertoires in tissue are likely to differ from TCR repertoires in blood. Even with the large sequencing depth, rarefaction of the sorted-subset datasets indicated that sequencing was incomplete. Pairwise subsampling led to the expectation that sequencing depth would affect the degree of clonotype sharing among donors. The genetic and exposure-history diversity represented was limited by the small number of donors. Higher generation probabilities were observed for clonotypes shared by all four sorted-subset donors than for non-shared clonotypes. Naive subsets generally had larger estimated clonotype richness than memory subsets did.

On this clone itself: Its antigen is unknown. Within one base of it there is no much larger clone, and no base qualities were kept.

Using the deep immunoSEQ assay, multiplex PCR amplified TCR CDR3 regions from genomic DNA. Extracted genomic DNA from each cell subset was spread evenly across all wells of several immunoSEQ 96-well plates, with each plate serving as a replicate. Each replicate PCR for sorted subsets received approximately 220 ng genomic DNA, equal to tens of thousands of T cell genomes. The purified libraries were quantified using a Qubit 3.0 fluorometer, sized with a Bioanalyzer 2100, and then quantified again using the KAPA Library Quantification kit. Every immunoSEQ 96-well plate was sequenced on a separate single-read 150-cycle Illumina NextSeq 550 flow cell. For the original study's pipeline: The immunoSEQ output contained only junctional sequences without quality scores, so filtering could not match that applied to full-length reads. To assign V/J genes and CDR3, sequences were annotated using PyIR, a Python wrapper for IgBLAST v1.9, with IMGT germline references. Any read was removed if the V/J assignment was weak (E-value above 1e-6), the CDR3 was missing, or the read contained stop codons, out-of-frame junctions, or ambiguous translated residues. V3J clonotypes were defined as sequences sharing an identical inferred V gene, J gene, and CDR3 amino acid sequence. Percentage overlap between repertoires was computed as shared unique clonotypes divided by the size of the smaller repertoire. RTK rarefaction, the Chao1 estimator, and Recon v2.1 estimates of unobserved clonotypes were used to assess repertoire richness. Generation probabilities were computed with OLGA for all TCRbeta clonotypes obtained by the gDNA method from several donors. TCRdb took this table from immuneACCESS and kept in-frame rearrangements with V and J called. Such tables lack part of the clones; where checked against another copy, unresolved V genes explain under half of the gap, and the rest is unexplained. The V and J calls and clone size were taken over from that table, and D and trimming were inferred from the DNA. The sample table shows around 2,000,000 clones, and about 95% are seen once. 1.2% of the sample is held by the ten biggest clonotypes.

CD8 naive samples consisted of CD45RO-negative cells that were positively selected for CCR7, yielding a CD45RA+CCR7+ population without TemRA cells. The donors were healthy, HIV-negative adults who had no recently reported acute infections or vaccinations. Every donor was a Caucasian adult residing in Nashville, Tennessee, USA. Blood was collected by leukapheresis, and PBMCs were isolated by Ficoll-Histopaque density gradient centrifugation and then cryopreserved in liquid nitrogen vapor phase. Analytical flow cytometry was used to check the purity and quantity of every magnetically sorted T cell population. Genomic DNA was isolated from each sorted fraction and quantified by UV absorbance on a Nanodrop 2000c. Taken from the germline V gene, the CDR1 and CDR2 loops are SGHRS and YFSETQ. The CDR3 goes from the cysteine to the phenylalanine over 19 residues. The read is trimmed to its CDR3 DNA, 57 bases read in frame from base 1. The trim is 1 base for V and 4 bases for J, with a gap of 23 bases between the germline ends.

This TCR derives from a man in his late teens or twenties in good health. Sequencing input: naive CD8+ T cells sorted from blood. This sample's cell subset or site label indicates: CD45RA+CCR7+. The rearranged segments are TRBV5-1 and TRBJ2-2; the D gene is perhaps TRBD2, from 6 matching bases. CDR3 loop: CASSLRYLELAVSTGELFF. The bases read TGCGCCAGCAGCTTGAGGTATTTGGAGTTAGCGGTGAGCACCGGGGAGCTGTTTTTT.